The next 29 T cell receptor beta chains were all read from a single sample in a study of glioma-infiltrating T cells. Amplification of TCR alpha and beta CDR3 regions from RNA used iRepertoire nested multiplex PCR. TCRdb used MiXCR to reprocess the multiplex PCR reads, holding one entry per CDR3 protein. Of around 90,000 distinct CDR3 sequences listed, about 37% are singletons. Sequenced input: glioma tissue, nonneoplastic brain tissue, or PBMCs (not recorded which). These receptors were obtained from a human donor with low-grade glioma or glioblastoma, undergoing nonglioma brain surgery, or in good health (not recorded which).

The genes are TRBV3-1 and TRBJ2-1; TRBD2 matches 9 bases. The V and J ends lost 1 base and 7 bases, in that order; junction bases with no gene match: 5. The CDR3 consists of 15 residues. Germline V gives CDR1 LGHDT, CDR2 YNNKEL (reference sequence). DNA of the CDR3: TGTGCCAGCAGCCAAGCGGGACTAGCCGGGAATGAGCAGTTCTTC. Protein sequence: CASSQAGLAGNEQFF.

A note on this clonotype: A read error may produce the germline difference seen at one junction end. The chain is built from TRBV4-1 and TRBJ2-7; 7 positions agree with TRBD1. The CDR3 is made up of 16 amino acids. CDR1 and CDR2 from the germline V gene are MGHRA and YSYEKL. For the CDR3, the DNA is TGCGGCAGCAGCCAGGTGGGGGACAGCAACACCTACGAGCAGTACTTC. The encoded protein is CGSSQVGDSNTYEQYF.

This chain joins TRBV19 and TRBJ1-5; D is uncertain. CDR1 LNHDA and CDR2 SQIVND come from the germline V gene (reference sequence). The CDR3 spans 15 residues. V was shortened by 6 bases and J by 6 bases, with 18 bases between the two germline ends. As DNA, the CDR3 is TGTGCCAGTAGGTCTTGGGAGGGTATGAGTCAGCCCCAGCATTTT. Translation gives CASRSWEGMSQPQHF. The entire variable domain, with the rest obtained from reference TRBV19 and TRBJ1-5, is as follows: DGGITQSPKYLFRKEGQNVTLSCEQNLNHDAMYWYRQDPGQGLRLIYYSQIVNDFQKGDIAEGYSVSREKKESFPLTVTSAQKNPTAFYLCASRSWEGMSQPQHFGDGTRLSIL.

This clonotype was recorded a few times. The CDR3 region is CSAREAGGLDTQYF. For the CDR3, the DNA is TGCAGTGCTAGAGAAGCGGGGGGGCTAGATACGCAGTATTTT. This chain joins TRBV20-1 and TRBJ2-3; 10 bases agree with TRBD2. Germline V gene data show CDR1 as DFQATT and CDR2 as SNEGSKA (reference sequence). The length of the CDR3 is 14 residues. V gave up 0 bases and J gave up 5 bases; unmatched junction bases: 2.

Of note for this clonotype: This clone may be a read error of a much larger clone one base away. J is TRBJ2-4 and V is TRBV12-3 or TRBV12-4; TRBD2 aligns across 11 bases. J lost 14 bases, V lost 3 bases, and 9 bases had no gene match. The CDR3 runs 14 residues. The CDR3 here is CASSFGLAGGIKYF. CDR3 in DNA: TGTGCCAGCAGTTTTGGGCTAGCGGGGGGTATTAAGTACTTC.

This clonotype was observed at least ten times. V and J are TRBV11-2 and TRBJ2-7; 11 bases are a match to TRBD2. J lost 3 bases, V lost 0 bases, and 4 bases had no gene match. The length of the CDR3 is 16 residues. CDR1 is SGHAT and CDR2 is FQNNGV in the germline V gene. The CDR3 spells CASSLEGTSGLYEQYF. The CDR3 nucleotides are TGTGCCAGCAGCTTAGAGGGGACTAGCGGCCTCTACGAGCAGTACTTC. The whole variable domain, remainder taken from reference TRBV11-2 and TRBJ2-7, is EAGVAQSPRYKIIEKRQSVAFWCNPISGHATLYWYQQILGQGPKLLIQFQNNGVVDDSQLPKDRFSAERLKGVDSTLKIQPAKLEDSAVYLCASSLEGTSGLYEQYFGPGTRLTVT.

This clonotype was recorded at least ten times. The rearrangement links TRBV28 to TRBJ2-5; D possibly corresponds to TRBD1 (7 bases). V was cut by 2 bases and J by 4 bases, with 17 bases left in between. Germline CDR1 reads MDHEN; CDR2 reads SYDVKM. The CDR3 runs to 16 residues. The CDR3 is CASSLNGRGVVETQYF. CDR3 nucleotides: TGTGCCAGCAGTTTAAACGGCAGGGGGGTTGTAGAGACCCAGTACTTC.

This clonotype was counted at least ten times. V gene TRBV19 combines with J gene TRBJ1-1; the D gene is possibly TRBD1 (5 bases). This CDR3 spans 14 amino acids. V lost 3 bases and J lost 5, with 13 bases in between. Germline lookup yields CDR1 LNHDA and CDR2 SQIVND (reference sequence). The CDR3 loop reads CASSIAGIRTEAFF. The DNA for the CDR3 is TGTGCCAGTAGTATCGCAGGGATTAGGACTGAAGCTTTCTTT. Based on the CDR3 plus reference TRBV19 and TRBJ1-1, the full variable domain is DGGITQSPKYLFRKEGQNVTLSCEQNLNHDAMYWYRQDPGQGLRLIYYSQIVNDFQKGDIAEGYSVSREKKESFPLTVTSAQKNPTAFYLCASSIAGIRTEAFFGQGTRLTVV.

This clonotype was seen repeatedly, ten times or more. The rearrangement joins TRBV7-3 to TRBJ2-1; tentative D call: TRBD2 (5 bases). V gave up 1 base and J gave up 5 bases, with 15 bases separating them. The CDR3 contains 16 residues. Germline CDR1 and CDR2: SGHTA and FQGTGA. The CDR3 bases are TGTGCCAGCAGCTTAAGTGAGGGTATGGGGAACAATGAGCAGTTCTTC. Residues: CASSLSEGMGNNEQFF.

This clonotype appeared many times. A much larger clone lies one base from this, so it may be a read error. The genes are TRBV6-2 or TRBV6-3 and TRBJ1-1; no clear D. This CDR3 has 12 amino acids. CDR1 MNHEY and CDR2 SVGEGT come from the germline V gene. The CDR3 here is CASGYVGTEAFF. CDR3 coding DNA: TGTGCCAGCGGTTACGTGGGCACTGAAGCTTTCTTT.

This rearrangement joins TRBV29-1 to TRBJ2-7; 8 bases align to TRBD2. Trimming took 6 bases from V and 6 from J; bases not matched to a gene: 10. CDR1 and CDR2 (germline): SQVTM, ANQGSEA. CDR3 length: 13 amino acids. In DNA form, the CDR3 reads TGCAGCGTCGCCGGGGGGGTGGGGGGCGAGCAGTACTTC. As protein: CSVAGGVGGEQYF.

There are many counts of this clonotype. This sequence joins TRBV5-1 and TRBJ1-6; weak D call: TRBD1 (6 bases). Germline loops: CDR1 SGHRS, CDR2 YFSETQ. The V gene lost 3 bases and the J gene lost 10 bases, with 14 bases spanning the gap. The CDR3 runs to 14 residues. CDR3 in amino acids: CASSSTQGGSPLHF. The CDR3 DNA reads TGCGCCAGCAGCTCGACACAGGGAGGATCACCCCTCCACTTT. Looking up the rest from reference TRBV5-1 and TRBJ1-6 gives the full variable domain: KAGVTQTPRYLIKTRGQQVTLSCSPISGHRSVSWYQQTPGQGLQFLFEYFSETQRNKGNFPGRFSGRQFSNSRSEMNVSTLELGDSALYLCASSSTQGGSPLHFGNGTRLTVT.

This clonotype was picked up many times. This sequence joins TRBV7-2 and TRBJ1-6; 8 bases line up with TRBD1. V shed 5 bases and J 6 bases; nucleotides not matched to a gene: 6. The germline CDR1 and CDR2 sequences are SGHTA and FQGNSA. The CDR3 is 15 residues long. CDR3 residues: CASSPRTGSNSPLHF. For the CDR3, the DNA is TGTGCCAGCAGCCCTCGGACAGGGAGTAATTCACCCCTCCACTTT.

The J gene is TRBJ2-1, the V gene TRBV7-2; 11 bases agree with TRBD2. Per germline, CDR1 SGHTA and CDR2 FQGNSA. This CDR3 spans 18 amino acids. V lost 1 base, J lost 4 bases, and 9 bases stayed unmatched. The CDR3 DNA sequence: TGTGCCAGCAGCTTAGTGGCCACTAGCGGGAGAGGGTACAATGAGCAGTTCTTC. It specifies CASSLVATSGRGYNEQFF. The whole variable domain, remainder taken from reference TRBV7-2 and TRBJ2-1, is GAGVSQSPSNKVTEKGKDVELRCDPISGHTALYWYRQSLGQGLEFLIYFQGNSAPDKSGLPSDRFSAERTGGSVSTLTIQRTQQEDSAVYLCASSLVATSGRGYNEQFFGPGTRLTVL.

The chain has TRBV6-1 and TRBJ1-5; 8 positions match TRBD1. Germline V lookup: CDR1 MNHNS, CDR2 SASEGT. Germline trimming cut 11 bases from V and 1 base from J; bases unmatched to any gene: 10. This CDR3 contains 15 residues. This CDR3 is CAPPRDRTSNQPQHF. The CDR3 DNA follows: TGTGCCCCCCCCCGGGACAGGACCAGCAATCAGCCCCAGCATTTT.

This clonotype has ten or more counts. The rearrangement links TRBV7-6 to TRBJ2-1; 15 bases fit TRBD2. V lost 6 bases and J lost 0; bases outside the gene matches: 9. CDR1 and CDR2 (germline): SGHVS, FNYEAQ. The CDR3 runs 19 residues. The CDR3 bases are TGTGCCAGCAGACCGGGACTAGCGGGAGGTCTTAGCTCCTACAATGAGCAGTTCTTC. This gives the protein CASRPGLAGGLSSYNEQFF. Together with reference TRBV7-6 and TRBJ2-1, the CDR3 gives the full variable domain: GAGVSQSPRYKVTKRGQDVALRCDPISGHVSLYWYRQALGQGPEFLTYFNYEAQQDKSGLPNDRFSAERPEGSISTLTIQRTEQRDSAMYRCASRPGLAGGLSSYNEQFFGPGTRLTVL.

About this clonotype: A read error may produce the germline difference seen at one junction end. The chain recombines TRBV18 with TRBJ2-3; D unclear. The CDR3 extends over 15 amino acids. Germline V lookup: CDR1 KGHSH, CDR2 LQKENI. CDR3 coding DNA: TGTTCCAGCTCATCCTCCACCTGGACCACAGATACGCAGTATTTT. Protein sequence: CSSSSSTWTTDTQYF.

About this clonotype: The junction and the germline gene differ at one end; a read error may be behind it. The chain joins TRBV5-1 to TRBJ2-3; D gene unclear. This CDR3 comprises 14 residues. Germline CDR1 is SGHRS and CDR2 is YFSETQ. The CDR3 coding sequence is TGCGCCAGCAGCCAGGAATTCGGATCGGATACGCGGTATTTT. It encodes CASSQEFGSDTRYF.

A word on this clonotype: Possible read error: a much larger clone is one base away. This rearrangement joins TRBV29-1 to TRBJ2-5; maybe TRBD2 (5 bases). The CDR3 has 11 amino acids. Germline V gene sequence: CDR1 SQVTM, CDR2 ANQGSEA. V dropped 4 bases and J dropped 3 bases, with 6 bases sitting between them. The CDR3 DNA reads as TGCAGCGTTGGAGCGGAAGAGACCCAGTACTTC. Its translation: CSVGAEETQYF.

This chain joins TRBV20-1 and TRBJ1-2; D is unresolved. V was clipped by 2 bases and J by 6 bases, with 13 bases between them. The CDR3 loop spans 13 amino acids. The germline gives CDR1 DFQATT, CDR2 SNEGSKA (reference sequence). As DNA, the CDR3 is TGCAGTGCTAGATTGTTGTTAGTAGATGGCTACACCTTC. It translates to CSARLLLVDGYTF.

This clonotype has just one count. At one boundary the junction diverges from the germline segment, which might be a read error. The rearrangement uses TRBV29-1 and TRBJ2-5; 10 bases line up with TRBD1. The CDR3 runs to 13 residues. The germline gives CDR1 SQVTM, CDR2 ANQGSEA. The CDR3: CGVLDRGQETQYF. For the CDR3, the DNA is TGCGGCGTTCTGGACAGGGGGCAAGAGACCCAGTACTTC.

This clonotype has only one observation. The conserved closing phenylalanine or tryptophan is absent in this CDR3, likely reflecting a read error. This rearrangement joins TRBV28 to TRBJ2-7, with 8 bases identical to TRBD1. The length of the CDR3 is 14 residues. CDR1 MDHEN and CDR2 SYDVKM come from the germline V gene. V shed 9 bases and J 2 bases; nucleotides not matched to a gene: 9. CDR3: CARSPGQGPYEQYL. The CDR3 DNA reads TGTGCCAGAAGCCCTGGACAGGGTCCCTACGAGCAGTACCTC.

Remarks on this clonotype: A much more abundant neighbour one base away suggests this may be a read error. This chain connects TRBV29-1 to TRBJ2-5; the D gene is possibly TRBD1 (5 bases). Germline CDR1 SQVTM, CDR2 ANQGSEA. This CDR3 is built from 15 residues. CDR3 nucleotide sequence: TGCAGCGTTGAAGTCGACAGTATATGGCAAGAGATCCAGTACTTC. This encodes CSVEVDSIWQEIQYF.

Many counts were recorded for this clonotype. This chain joins TRBV24-1 and TRBJ2-3, with 7 bases matching TRBD2. This CDR3 comprises 15 residues. Germline V lookup: CDR1 KGHDR, CDR2 SFDVKD. V dropped 6 bases and J dropped 0; count of bases not matched to a gene: 5. In DNA form, the CDR3 reads TGTGCCACCAGTTCACAAGCGGGAAGCACAGATACGCAGTATTTT. This translates into CATSSQAGSTDTQYF.

Concerning this clonotype itself: One end of the junction is discordant with germline, which a read error may explain. V is TRBV5-4 and J is TRBJ1-5; D not resolved. This CDR3 is 14 amino acids long. Germline V gene data show CDR1 as SGHNT and CDR2 as YYREEE (reference sequence). CDR3 region: CAISLGFSNQPQHF. The CDR3 coding sequence is TGTGCCATCAGCTTAGGGTTTAGCAATCAGCCCCAGCATTTT.

This clonotype was counted at least ten times. V is TRBV5-4 and J is TRBJ2-5; D is unclear. With 2 bases removed from V and 1 base from J, the gap between germline ends came to 9 bases. There are 14 residues in the CDR3. Germline V gene lookup returns CDR1 SGHNT and CDR2 YYREEE (reference sequence). CDR3 sequence (DNA): TGTGCCAGCAGCTTTTGGCGAACCCAAGAGACCCAGTACTTC. This encodes CASSFWRTQETQYF. Full variable domain (remainder filled in from reference TRBV5-4 and TRBJ2-5): ETGVTQSPTHLIKTRGQQVTLRCSSQSGHNTVSWYQQALGQGPQFIFQYYREEENGRGNFPPRFSGLQFPNYSSELNVNALELDDSALYLCASSFWRTQETQYFGPGTRLLVL.

This clonotype occurred many times. The chain couples TRBV2 to TRBJ1-4; 9 bases align to TRBD1. The germline CDR1 and CDR2 sequences are SNHLY and FYNNEI. The V segment lost 6 bases and the J segment 8 bases; nucleotides outside the gene matches: 10. CDR3 length: 15 residues. DNA for the CDR3: TGTGCCAGCAGAGAAAGGATACAGGGGGCGGAAAAACTGTTTTTT. It specifies CASRERIQGAEKLFF.

This clonotype appeared many times. V and J are TRBV2 and TRBJ2-1, with TRBD1 matching over 8 bases. V dropped 6 bases and J dropped 10; count of bases not matched to a gene: 2. Looked up from germline, CDR1 is SNHLY and CDR2 is FYNNEI. The CDR3 consists of 11 residues. The chain's CDR3 is CASRGTGEQFF. DNA for the CDR3: TGTGCCAGCAGAGGGACAGGCGAGCAGTTCTTC.

The rearrangement links TRBV10-3 to TRBJ2-3; 7 nucleotides line up with TRBD1. CDR1 is ENHRY and CDR2 is SYGVKD in the germline V gene. This CDR3 has 15 amino acids. V trimming: 6 bases; J trimming: 4 bases; junction bases outside the gene matches: 10. In DNA, the CDR3 is TGTGCCATCAGCATAGACAGGGCGGGCGCAGATACGCAGTATTTT. It encodes CAISIDRAGADTQYF.